The rows below give T cell receptor beta chains drawn from one sample of a study of shared clonotypes between healthy human individuals. Here immunoSEQ multiplex PCR was the method, and the copy in TCRdb shows in-frame clones only, minus some. The sample has roughly 2.5 million clones, about 92% seen once. Sequenced input: naive CD4+ T cells sorted from blood. These receptors originate from a man aged 18 to 35 in good health. Both conserved end residues are part of each CDR3. A D gene is named only where the DNA matches it firmly. Some rows have no size entry. The others give once, few or many, or a class for an expanded clone.

>TRBV19|NA|TRBJ2-5|13|TRBD1
TGTGCCAGTAGCCAGGGGGCAGGGGAGACCCAGTACTTC
CASSQGAGETQYF
>TRBV7-2|NA|TRBJ2-2|14|NA
TGTGCCAGCAGCCCGTGGGGCACGGCCGGGGAGCTGTTTTTT
CASSPWGTAGELFF
>TRBV4-1|once|TRBJ1-1|14|NA
TGCGCCAGCAGCCTCCTCCGGGGGAACACTGAAGCTTTCTTT
CASSLLRGNTEAFF
>TRBV25-1|NA|TRBJ2-3|14|NA
TGTGCCAGCAGTGACCGGGACACCACAGATACGCAGTATTTT
CASSDRDTTDTQYF
>TRBV30|NA|TRBJ1-6|14|TRBD1
TGTGCCTGGAGTTTGTCAGGGGGAGGTTCACCCCTCCACTTT
CAWSLSGGGSPLHF
>TRBV18|NA|TRBJ2-5|16|NA
TGTGCCAGCTCACCATTGGGTCGGGGGGCCCCAGAGACCCAGTACTTC
CASSPLGRGAPETQYF
>TRBV2|NA|TRBJ2-3|14|NA
TGTGCCAGCAACCGGGCAGCTAGCACAGATACGCAGTATTTT
CASNRAASTDTQYF
>TRBV5-1|NA|TRBJ2-5|12|NA
TGCGCCAGCAGGCCAACAGCCGAGACCCAGTACTTC
CASRPTAETQYF
>TRBV12-5|NA|TRBJ2-5|16|NA
TGTGCTAGTGGTTTGGGAAACAGGGGAGGGAAGGAGACCCAGTACTTC
CASGLGNRGGKETQYF
>TRBV7-2|NA|TRBJ2-5|15|TRBD2
TGTGCCAGCAGCTTAGCCGGGAGGGTCCAAGAGACCCAGTACTTC
CASSLAGRVQETQYF
>TRBV9|NA|TRBJ2-7|15|TRBD1
TGTGCCAGCAGCGAGGGGACAGGGACGACCTACGAGCAGTACTTC
CASSEGTGTTYEQYF
>TRBV5-5|NA|TRBJ2-5|13|NA
TGTGCCAGCAGCTCTGGGTTGCAAGAGACCCAGTACTTC
CASSSGLQETQYF
>TRBV4-3|once|TRBJ1-2|16|NA
TGCGCCAGCAGCCAAGATATGGGGGGCACTAACTATGGCTACACCTTC
CASSQDMGGTNYGYTF
>TRBV29-1|NA|TRBJ2-5|17|TRBD2
TGCAGCGTTGGGGGCGGATCGGGACTAGCGGGGCAAGAGACCCAGTACTTC
CSVGGGSGLAGQETQYF
>TRBV6-5|NA|TRBJ2-7|14|TRBD1
TGTGCCAGCAGTGACAGGGTTTCCGGCCTCGAGCAGTACTTC
CASSDRVSGLEQYF
>TRBV7-9|NA|TRBJ2-3|15|TRBD2
TGTGCCAGCAGCCCCGGGGGGGCGAGGACAGATACGCAGTATTTT
CASSPGGARTDTQYF
>TRBV6-1|NA|TRBJ2-3|14|NA
TGTGCCAGCCGCAAACCTACTGTGACAGATACGCAGTATTTT
CASRKPTVTDTQYF
>TRBV7-2|NA|TRBJ1-3|15|TRBD1
TGTGCCAGCAGTTTAGGGGGCCTCTCTGGAAACACCATATATTTT
CASSLGGLSGNTIYF
>TRBV18|NA|TRBJ2-7|13|NA
TGTGCCAGCTCAGGGGGAAATCTCTACGAGCAGTACTTC
CASSGGNLYEQYF
>TRBV6-1|NA|TRBJ1-3|12|NA
TGTGCCAGCAGTGAAGCTGGGGACACCATATATTTT
CASSEAGDTIYF
>TRBV5-5|few|TRBJ2-3|15|TRBD1
TGTGCCAGCAGCTTTGGACAGGAGGCCACAGATACGCAGTATTTT
CASSFGQEATDTQYF
>TRBV5-4|NA|TRBJ2-7|18|TRBD2
TGTGCCAGCAGCCCGGATGGGACTAGCGGGAGGGTCGGCTACGAGCAGTACTTC
CASSPDGTSGRVGYEQYF
>TRBV10-3|NA|TRBJ2-3|12|TRBD1
TGTGCCATAGGGACAGGCGCAGATACGCAGTATTTT
CAIGTGADTQYF
>TRBV6-6|NA|TRBJ1-4|16|NA
TGTGCCAGCAGTCCTAATGTGGGTAATGCTAATGAAAAACTGTTTTTT
CASSPNVGNANEKLFF
>TRBV10-3|few|TRBJ1-2|12|NA
TGTGCCATCAGTGAGTCGGTCTATGGCTACACCTTC
CAISESVYGYTF
>TRBV18|NA|TRBJ2-1|16|TRBD1
TGTGCCAGCTCACCGACTTTGGACAGGGCTAGCAATGAGCAGTTCTTC
CASSPTLDRASNEQFF